This TCR beta chain was identified during a study of blood T cell repertoires in COVID-19 (dated by TCRdb to the early 2020s). In terms of the full investigation: The collaborator samples originated in the United States, Italy and Spain and spanned the acute and convalescent phases of COVID-19. The samples were drawn from two sources: the first 160 participants of the ongoing ImmuneRACE study, and some 1,300 subjects contributed by 6 global collaborators. The sample metadata nearly always contained a de-identified subject ID, COVID-19 status, age in years and sex. The material from the prospective study consisted of cDNA or gDNA derived from T cells, B-cell-depleted T cells, or PBMCs. The dataset comprised deeply sampled blood TCRbeta repertoires from subjects exposed to, actively infected with, or recovered from COVID-19. Where available, HLA class I and class II types were obtained from metadata supplied by the sample provider rather than from assay-based typing. A freely available public database, intended as a resource for researchers studying the immune response to SARS-CoV-2, is where the repertoires were released. Overall study outcomes, separate from this receptor: Clinical and demographic metadata were provided uncurated, with the amount varying by source and participant.

One collaborating source in Seattle enrolled patients while the patients were actively infected and followed the patients over time throughout the course of disease. Each collaborating institution followed its own protocols to collect whole blood in K2EDTA tubes. For TCRbeta analysis, collaborators shipped samples as frozen whole blood, isolated PBMCs, or DNA extracted from either of those sample types. Note on this clone: The antigen this receptor binds is unknown. No qualities accompany the bases; no much larger clone lies one base away.

TCRbeta CDR3 regions were amplified from genomic DNA by means of the immunoSEQ Assay, a bias-controlled multiplex PCR. In the source study's methods: The number of nucleated cells in each sample was estimated by amplification of reference gene primers within the assay. To quantify the absolute abundance of each unique TCRbeta CDR3 rearrangement, sequence reads were collapsed and filtered. For each sample, productive Simpson clonality was calculated as the square root of Simpson's diversity index over productive rearrangements. Held by TCRdb, this immuneACCESS table contains in-frame sequences only and omits some clones. Under half of the omission traces to an unresolved V gene where checked; the cause of the rest is unknown. D and trimming were read from the DNA, whereas the V and J calls and clone size are those reported in that table. The sample includes roughly 240,000 clones, with more than 70% observed a single time. The ten largest clones take up around 6% of the sample.

Spanning cysteine to phenylalanine, the CDR3 consists of 15 amino acids. The CDR3 DNA has 45 bases and is translated from base 1. In the germline V gene, CDR1 corresponds to MGHRA and CDR2 to YSYEKL. At the junction V is shortened by 2 bases and J by 4 bases, with 14 bases in between. The source material was peripheral blood. This sequence was found in a woman over 75 with COVID-19, enrolled during active disease. The chain is encoded by TRBV4-1 joined to TRBJ1-1; a weak D assignment points to TRBD1 (6 bases agree). The DNA sequence is TGCGCCAGCAGCCAATCAGGGGTCTTGGGCACTGAAGCTTTCTTT. Its translation is CASSQSGVLGTEAFF.